This T cell receptor (beta chain) appears in the sequencing data of a study of cytomegalovirus exposure and HLA in healthy donors. General study points: Researchers had no immune exposure information except CMV serostatus available. The likely explanation for a cluster of highly shared sequence variants was sequencing artifact.

The primer mix had 60 Vbeta and 13 Jbeta primers. Profiled with immunoSEQ multiplex PCR; TCRdb holds only in-frame clones, not every one. This table holds around 99,000 clones, around three quarters found once. About this clone: Its specificity is unknown.

CDR1 and CDR2 (germline): MNHNY, SVGAGI (reference sequence). CDR3 length: 15 amino acids. The V segment lost 3 bases and the J segment 7 bases; nucleotides outside the gene matches: 8. The sequence was collected from a woman aged 50 to 60 in good health and CMV-seropositive. The gene calls are TRBV6-6 and TRBJ1-3; 8 bases fit TRBD1. Specimen: PBMCs. The CDR3 bases are TGTGCCAGCAGTTATGGACAGGGTCCCCGCAACACCATATATTTT. Its translation: CASSYGQGPRNTIYF.